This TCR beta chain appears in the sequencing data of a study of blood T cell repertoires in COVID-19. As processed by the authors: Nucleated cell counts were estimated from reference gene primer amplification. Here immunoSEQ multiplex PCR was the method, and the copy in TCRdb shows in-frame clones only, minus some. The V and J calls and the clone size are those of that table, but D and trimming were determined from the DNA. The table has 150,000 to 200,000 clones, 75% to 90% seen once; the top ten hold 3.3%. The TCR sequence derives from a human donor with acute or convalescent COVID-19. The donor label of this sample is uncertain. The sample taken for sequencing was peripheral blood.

For the CDR3, the DNA is TGTGCCAGCAGTTCCGGCCGAGGCAGGGGATTGAACATTCAGTACTTC. It codes for CASSSGRGRGLNIQYF. The chain links TRBV6-5 to TRBJ2-4, with D perhaps TRBD1 (6 bases). This CDR3 is built from 16 residues. The germline V gene has CDR1 MNHEY and CDR2 SVGAGI. V gave up 4 bases and J gave up 7 bases, with 20 bases separating them.